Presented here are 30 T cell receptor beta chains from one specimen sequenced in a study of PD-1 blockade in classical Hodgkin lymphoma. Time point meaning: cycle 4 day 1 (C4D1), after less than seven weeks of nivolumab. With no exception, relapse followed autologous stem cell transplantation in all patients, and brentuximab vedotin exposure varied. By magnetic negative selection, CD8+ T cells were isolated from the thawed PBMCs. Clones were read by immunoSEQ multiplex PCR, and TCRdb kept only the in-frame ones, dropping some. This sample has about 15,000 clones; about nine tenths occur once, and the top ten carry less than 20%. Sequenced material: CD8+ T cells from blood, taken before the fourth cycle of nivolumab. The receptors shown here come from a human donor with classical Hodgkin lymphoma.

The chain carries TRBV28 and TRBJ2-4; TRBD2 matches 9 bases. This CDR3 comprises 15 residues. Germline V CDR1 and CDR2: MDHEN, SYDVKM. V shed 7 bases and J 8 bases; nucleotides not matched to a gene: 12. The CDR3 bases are TGTGCCAGCAACGGGCGGGAGGGCCTAGGGTACATTCAGTACTTC. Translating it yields CASNGREGLGYIQYF.

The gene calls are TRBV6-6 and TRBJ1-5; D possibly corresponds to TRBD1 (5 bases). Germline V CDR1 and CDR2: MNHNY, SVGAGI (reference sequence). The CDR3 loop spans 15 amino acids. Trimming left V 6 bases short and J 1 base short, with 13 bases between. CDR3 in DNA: TGTGCCAGCAGCACCGACAGTGGGAGCAATCAGCCCCAGCATTTT. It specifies CASSTDSGSNQPQHF.

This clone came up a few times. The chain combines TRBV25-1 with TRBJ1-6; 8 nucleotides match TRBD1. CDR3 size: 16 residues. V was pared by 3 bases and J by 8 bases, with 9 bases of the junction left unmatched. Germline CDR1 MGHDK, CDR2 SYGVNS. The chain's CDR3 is CASSDSAGGNDSPLHF. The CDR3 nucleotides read TGTGCCAGCAGTGACTCAGCAGGGGGCAACGATTCACCCCTCCACTTT.

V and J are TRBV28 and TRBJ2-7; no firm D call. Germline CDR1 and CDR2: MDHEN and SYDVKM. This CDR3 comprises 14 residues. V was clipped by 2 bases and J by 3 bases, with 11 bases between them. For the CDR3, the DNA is TGTGCCAGCAGTTTAAGCGTTGCAATCTACGAGCAGTACTTC. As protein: CASSLSVAIYEQYF.

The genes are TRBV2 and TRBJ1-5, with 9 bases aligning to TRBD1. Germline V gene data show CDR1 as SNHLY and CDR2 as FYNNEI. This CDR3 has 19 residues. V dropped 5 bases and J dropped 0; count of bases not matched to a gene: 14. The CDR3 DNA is TGTGCCAGCAGTTACACGGGGACAGGGTCGGAGAATAGCAATCAGCCCCAGCATTTT. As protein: CASSYTGTGSENSNQPQHF.

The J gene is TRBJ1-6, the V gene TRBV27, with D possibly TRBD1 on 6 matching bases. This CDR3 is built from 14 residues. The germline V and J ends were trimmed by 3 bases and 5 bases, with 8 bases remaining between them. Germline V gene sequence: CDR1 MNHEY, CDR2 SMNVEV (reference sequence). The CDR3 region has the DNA TGTGCCAGCAGTTTGGGGGCTCATAATTCACCCCTCCACTTT. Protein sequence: CASSLGAHNSPLHF.

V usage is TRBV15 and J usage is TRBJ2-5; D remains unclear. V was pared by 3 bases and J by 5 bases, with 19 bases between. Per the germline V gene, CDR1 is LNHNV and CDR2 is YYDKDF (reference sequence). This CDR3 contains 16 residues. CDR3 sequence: CATSSHSASGSETQYF. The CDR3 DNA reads TGTGCCACCAGCAGCCACTCGGCGTCTGGGTCTGAGACCCAGTACTTC.

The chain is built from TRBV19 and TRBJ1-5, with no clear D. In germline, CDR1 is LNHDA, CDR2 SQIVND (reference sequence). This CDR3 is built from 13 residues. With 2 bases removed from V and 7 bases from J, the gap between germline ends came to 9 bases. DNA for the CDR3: TGTGCCAGTAGTATATGGGGAAGCCAGCCCCAGCATTTT. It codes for CASSIWGSQPQHF.

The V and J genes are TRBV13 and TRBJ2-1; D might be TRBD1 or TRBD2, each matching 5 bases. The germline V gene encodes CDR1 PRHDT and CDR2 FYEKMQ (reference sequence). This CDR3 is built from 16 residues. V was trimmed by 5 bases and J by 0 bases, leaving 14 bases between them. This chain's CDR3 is CASSVRDQSSYNEQFF. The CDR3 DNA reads TGTGCCAGCAGCGTACGGGACCAAAGCTCCTACAATGAGCAGTTCTTC.

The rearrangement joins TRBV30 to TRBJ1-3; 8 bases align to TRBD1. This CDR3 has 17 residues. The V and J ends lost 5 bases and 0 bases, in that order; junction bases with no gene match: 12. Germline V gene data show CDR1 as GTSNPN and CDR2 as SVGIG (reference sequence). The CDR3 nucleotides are TGTGCCTGGCCCTTCCCGGACAGGGAGAGCTCTGGAAACACCATATATTTT. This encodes CAWPFPDRESSGNTIYF.

The CDR3 region has the DNA TGTGCCAGCTCACTTGGACTAGCGGGAAACAAAAACTTACTTGAGCAGTTCTTC. Protein sequence: CASSLGLAGNKNLLEQFF. V gene TRBV18 combines with J gene TRBJ2-1; TRBD2 matches at 12 bases. Trimming took 4 bases from V and 9 from J; bases not matched to a gene: 16. The CDR3 loop spans 18 amino acids. The V gene's germline CDR1 is KGHSH and CDR2 LQKENI.

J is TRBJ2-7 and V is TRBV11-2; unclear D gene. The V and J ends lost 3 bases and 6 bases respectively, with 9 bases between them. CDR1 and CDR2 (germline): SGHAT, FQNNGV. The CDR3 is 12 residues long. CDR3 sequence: CASSFSSREQYF. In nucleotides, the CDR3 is TGTGCCAGCAGCTTCTCTAGTCGCGAGCAGTACTTC.

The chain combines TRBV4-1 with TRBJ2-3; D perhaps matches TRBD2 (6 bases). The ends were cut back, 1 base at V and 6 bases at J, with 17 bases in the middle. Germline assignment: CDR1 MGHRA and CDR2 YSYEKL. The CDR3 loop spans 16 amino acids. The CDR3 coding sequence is TGCGCCAGCAGCCAAGGAGATGGACTACCGAGGGATACGCAGTATTTT. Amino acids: CASSQGDGLPRDTQYF.

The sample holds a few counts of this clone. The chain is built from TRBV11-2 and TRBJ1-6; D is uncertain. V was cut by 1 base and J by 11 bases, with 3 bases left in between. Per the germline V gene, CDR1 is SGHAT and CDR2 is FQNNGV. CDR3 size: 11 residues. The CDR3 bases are TGTGCCAGCAGCTTAGGCCCACCCCTCCACTTT. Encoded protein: CASSLGPPLHF.

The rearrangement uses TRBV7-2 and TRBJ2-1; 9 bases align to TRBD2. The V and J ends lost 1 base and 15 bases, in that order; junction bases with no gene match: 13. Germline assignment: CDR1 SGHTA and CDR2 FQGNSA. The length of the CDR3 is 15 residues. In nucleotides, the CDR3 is TGTGCCAGCAGCTTAGTTGGTAGCGGGGGTCCCGATGCGTTCTTC. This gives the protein CASSLVGSGGPDAFF.

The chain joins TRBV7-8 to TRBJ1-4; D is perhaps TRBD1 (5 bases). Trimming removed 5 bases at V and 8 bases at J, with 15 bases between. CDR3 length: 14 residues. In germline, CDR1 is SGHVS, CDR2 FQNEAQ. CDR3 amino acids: CASSSGGMYEKLFF. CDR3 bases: TGTGCCAGCAGCAGCGGGGGAATGTACGAAAAACTGTTTTTT.

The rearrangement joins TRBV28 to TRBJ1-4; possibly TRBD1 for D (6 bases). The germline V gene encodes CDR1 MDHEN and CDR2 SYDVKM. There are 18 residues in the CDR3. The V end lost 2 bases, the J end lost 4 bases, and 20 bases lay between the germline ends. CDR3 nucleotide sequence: TGTGCCAGCAGTTTACCCCAAGGGGGGAGGGTTATTAATGAAAAACTGTTTTTT. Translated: CASSLPQGGRVINEKLFF.

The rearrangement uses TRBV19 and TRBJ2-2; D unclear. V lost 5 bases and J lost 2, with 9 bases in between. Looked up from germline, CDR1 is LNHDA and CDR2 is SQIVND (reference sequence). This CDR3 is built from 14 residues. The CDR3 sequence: CASSWYVNTGELFF. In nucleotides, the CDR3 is TGTGCCAGTAGTTGGTACGTCAACACCGGGGAGCTGTTTTTT.

CDR3 sequence: CASSFFSGGGEQFF. As DNA, the CDR3 is TGTGCCAGCAGTTTTTTCTCAGGCGGGGGTGAGCAGTTCTTC. This chain joins TRBV27 and TRBJ2-1; 7 positions match TRBD2. CDR1 MNHEY and CDR2 SMNVEV come from the germline V gene (reference sequence). Trimming took 3 bases from V and 9 from J; bases not matched to a gene: 8. This CDR3 has 14 residues.

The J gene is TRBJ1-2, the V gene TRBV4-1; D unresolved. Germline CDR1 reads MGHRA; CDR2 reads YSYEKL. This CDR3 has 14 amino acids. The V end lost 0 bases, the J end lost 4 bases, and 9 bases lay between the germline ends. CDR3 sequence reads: CASSQDEKVYGYTF. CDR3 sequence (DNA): TGCGCCAGCAGCCAAGATGAAAAGGTCTATGGCTACACCTTC.

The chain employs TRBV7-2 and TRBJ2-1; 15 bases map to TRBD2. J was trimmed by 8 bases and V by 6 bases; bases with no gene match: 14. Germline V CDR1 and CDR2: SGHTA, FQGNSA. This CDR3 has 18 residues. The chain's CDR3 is CASRRGLAGGPYFDEQFF. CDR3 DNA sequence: TGTGCCAGCAGACGTGGACTAGCGGGAGGGCCGTATTTCGATGAGCAGTTCTTC.

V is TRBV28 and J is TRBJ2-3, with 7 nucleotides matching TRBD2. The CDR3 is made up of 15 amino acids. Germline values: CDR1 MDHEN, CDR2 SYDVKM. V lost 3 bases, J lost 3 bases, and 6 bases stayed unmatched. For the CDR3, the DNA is TGTGCCAGCAGTTTGTCCGGGACTACAACAGATACGCAGTATTTT. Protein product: CASSLSGTTTDTQYF.

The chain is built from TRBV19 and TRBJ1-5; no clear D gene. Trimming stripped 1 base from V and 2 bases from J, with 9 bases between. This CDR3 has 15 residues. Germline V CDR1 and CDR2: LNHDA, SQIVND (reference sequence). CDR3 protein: CASSIVQVCNQPQHF. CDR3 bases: TGTGCCAGTAGTATAGTTCAGGTATGCAATCAGCCCCAGCATTTT.

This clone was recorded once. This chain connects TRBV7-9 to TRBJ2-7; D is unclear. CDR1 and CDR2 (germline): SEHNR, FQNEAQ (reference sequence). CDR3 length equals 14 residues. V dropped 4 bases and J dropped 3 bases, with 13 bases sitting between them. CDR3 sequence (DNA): TGTGCCAGCAGCTCCGGGCCCTCCAGCTACGAGCAGTACTTC. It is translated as CASSSGPSSYEQYF.

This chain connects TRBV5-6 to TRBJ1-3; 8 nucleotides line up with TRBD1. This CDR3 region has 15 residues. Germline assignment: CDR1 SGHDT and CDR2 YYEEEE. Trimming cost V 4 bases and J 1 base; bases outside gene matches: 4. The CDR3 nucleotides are TGTGCCAGCAGCATAGGGACAGGTTCTGGAAACACCATATATTTT. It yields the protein CASSIGTGSGNTIYF.

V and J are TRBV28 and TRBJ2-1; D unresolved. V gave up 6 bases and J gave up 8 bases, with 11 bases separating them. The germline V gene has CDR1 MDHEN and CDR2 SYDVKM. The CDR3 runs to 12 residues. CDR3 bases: TGTGCCAGCAGCCTAGACACCTATGAGCAGTTCTTC. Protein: CASSLDTYEQFF. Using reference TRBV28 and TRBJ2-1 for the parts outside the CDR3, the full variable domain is DVKVTQSSRYLVKRTGEKVFLECVQDMDHENMFWYRQDPGLGLRLIYFSYDVKMKEKGDIPEGYSVSREKKERFSLILESASTNQTSMYLCASSLDTYEQFFGPGTRLTVL.

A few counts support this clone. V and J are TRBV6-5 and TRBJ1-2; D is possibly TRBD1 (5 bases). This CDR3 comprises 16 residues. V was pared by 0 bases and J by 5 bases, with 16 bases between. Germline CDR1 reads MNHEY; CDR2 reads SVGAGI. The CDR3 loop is CASSYSDLDSLYGYTF. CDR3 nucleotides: TGTGCCAGCAGTTACTCGGACCTCGACAGTTTGTATGGCTACACCTTC.

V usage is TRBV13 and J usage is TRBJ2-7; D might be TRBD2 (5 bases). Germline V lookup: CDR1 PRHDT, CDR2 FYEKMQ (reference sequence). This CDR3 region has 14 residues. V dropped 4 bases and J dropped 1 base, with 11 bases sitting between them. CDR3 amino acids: CASSSLAVSYEQYF. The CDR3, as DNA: TGTGCCAGCAGCTCCCTAGCCGTTTCCTACGAGCAGTACTTC.

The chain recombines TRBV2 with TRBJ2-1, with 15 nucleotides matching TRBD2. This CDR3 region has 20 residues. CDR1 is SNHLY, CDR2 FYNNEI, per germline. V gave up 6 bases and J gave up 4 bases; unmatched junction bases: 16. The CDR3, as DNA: TGTGCCAGCAGCCCTCGACCCGGACTAGCGGGAGGGCCTATTTACAATGAGCAGTTCTTC. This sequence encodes CASSPRPGLAGGPIYNEQFF. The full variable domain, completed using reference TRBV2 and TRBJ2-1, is EPEVTQTPSHQVTQMGQEVILRCVPISNHLYFYWYRQILGQKVEFLVSFYNNEISEKSEIFDDQFSVERPDGSNFTLKIRSTKLEDSAMYFCASSPRPGLAGGPIYNEQFFGPGTRLTVL.

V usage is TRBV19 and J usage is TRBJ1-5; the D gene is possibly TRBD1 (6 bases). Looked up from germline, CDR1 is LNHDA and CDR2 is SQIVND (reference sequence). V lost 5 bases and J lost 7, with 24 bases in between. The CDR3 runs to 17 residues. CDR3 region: CASSPPGWGAAEQPQHF. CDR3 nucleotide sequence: TGTGCCAGTAGTCCCCCCGGGTGGGGGGCAGCAGAACAGCCCCAGCATTTT.